This TCR beta chain came from a study of blood T cell repertoires in COVID-19. Study in general: Some COVID-19 samples were acute and others convalescent; all came from the United States, Italy and Spain. PBMCs, B-cell-depleted T cells, or T cells were the source of the cDNA or gDNA that made up the material.

CDR1 MGHDK and CDR2 SYGVNS come from the germline V gene. The V and J ends lost 2 bases and 4 bases respectively, with 14 bases between them. This CDR3 contains 15 residues. In the authors' methods: Scientists estimated how many nucleated cells there were by amplifying reference gene primers. TCRdb's table, derived via immunoSEQ multiplex PCR, lists solely in-frame clones and lacks some. D and trimming were read from the DNA, whereas the V and J calls and clone size are those reported in that table. This repertoire shows 150,000 to 200,000 clones, 70% to 85% found once; its top ten account for less than 15%. This clone was observed a handful of times.

The specimen was peripheral blood. The chain is built from TRBV25-1 and TRBJ2-5; TRBD1 is a possible D gene (6 bases). This TCR was sampled from a man aged 45-65 years who had recovered from COVID-19. In nucleotides, the CDR3 is TGTGCCAGCAGTGAACTTCAGGGGTCGGGAGAGACCCAGTACTTC. This translates into CASSELQGSGETQYF. Variable domain in full (rest from reference TRBV25-1 and TRBJ2-5): EADIYQTPRYLVIGTGKKITLECSQTMGHDKMYWYQQDPGMELHLIHYSYGVNSTEKGDLSSESTVSRIRTEHFPLTLESARPSHTSQYLCASSELQGSGETQYFGPGTRLLVL.